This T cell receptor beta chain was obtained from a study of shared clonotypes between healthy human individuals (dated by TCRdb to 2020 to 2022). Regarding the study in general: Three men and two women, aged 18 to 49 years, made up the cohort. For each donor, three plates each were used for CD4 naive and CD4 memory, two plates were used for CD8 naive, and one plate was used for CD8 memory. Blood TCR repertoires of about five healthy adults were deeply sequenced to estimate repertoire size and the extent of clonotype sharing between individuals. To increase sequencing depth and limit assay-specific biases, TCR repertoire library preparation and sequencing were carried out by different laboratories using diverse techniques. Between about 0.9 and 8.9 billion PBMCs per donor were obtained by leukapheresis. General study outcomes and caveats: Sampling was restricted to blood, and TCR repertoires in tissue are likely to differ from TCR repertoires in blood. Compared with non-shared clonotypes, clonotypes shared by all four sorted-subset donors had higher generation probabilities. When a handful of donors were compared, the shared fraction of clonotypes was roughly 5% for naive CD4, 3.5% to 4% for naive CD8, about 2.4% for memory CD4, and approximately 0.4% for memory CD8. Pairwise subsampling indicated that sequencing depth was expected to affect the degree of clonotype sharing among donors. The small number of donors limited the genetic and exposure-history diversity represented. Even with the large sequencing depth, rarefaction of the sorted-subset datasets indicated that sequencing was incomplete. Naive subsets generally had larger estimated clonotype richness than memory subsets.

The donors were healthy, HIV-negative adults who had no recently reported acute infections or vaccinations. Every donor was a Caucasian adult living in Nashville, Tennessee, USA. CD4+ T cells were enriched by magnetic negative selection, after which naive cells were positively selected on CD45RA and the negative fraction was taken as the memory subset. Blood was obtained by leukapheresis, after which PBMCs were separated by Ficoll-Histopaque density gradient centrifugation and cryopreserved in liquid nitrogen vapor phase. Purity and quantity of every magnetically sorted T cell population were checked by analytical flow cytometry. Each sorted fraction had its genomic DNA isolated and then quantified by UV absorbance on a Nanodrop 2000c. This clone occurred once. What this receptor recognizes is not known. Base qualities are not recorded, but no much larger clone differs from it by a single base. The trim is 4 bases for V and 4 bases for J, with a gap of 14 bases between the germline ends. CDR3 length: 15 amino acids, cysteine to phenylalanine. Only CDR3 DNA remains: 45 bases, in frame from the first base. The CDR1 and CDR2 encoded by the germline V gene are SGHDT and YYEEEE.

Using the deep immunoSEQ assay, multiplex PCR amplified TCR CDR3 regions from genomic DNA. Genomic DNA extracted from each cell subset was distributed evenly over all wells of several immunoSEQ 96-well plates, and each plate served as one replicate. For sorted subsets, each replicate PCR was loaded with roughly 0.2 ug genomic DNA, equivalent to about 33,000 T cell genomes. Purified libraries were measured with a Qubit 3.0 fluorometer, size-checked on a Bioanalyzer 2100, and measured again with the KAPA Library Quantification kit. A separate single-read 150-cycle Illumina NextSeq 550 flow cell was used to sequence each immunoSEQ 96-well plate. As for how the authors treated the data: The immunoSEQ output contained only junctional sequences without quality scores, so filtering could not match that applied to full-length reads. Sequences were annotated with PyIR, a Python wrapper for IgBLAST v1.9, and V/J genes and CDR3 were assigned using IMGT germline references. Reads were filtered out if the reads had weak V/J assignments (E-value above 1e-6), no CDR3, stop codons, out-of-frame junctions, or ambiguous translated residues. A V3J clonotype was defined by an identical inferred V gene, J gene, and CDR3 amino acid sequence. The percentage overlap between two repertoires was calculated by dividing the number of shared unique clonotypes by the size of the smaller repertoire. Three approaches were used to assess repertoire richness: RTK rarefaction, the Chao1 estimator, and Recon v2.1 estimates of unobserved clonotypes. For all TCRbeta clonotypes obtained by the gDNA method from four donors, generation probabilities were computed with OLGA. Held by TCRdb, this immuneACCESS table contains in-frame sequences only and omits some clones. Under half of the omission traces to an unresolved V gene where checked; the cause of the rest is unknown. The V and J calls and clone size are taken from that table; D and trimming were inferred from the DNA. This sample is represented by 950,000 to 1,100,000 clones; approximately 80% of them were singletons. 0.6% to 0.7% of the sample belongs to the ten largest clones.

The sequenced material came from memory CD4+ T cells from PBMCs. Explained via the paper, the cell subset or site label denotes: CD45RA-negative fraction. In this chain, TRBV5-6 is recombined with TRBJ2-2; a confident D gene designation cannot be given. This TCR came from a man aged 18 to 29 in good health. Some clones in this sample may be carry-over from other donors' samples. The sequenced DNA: TGTGCCAGCAGCGTCGGCCAATTGGTCACCGGGGAGCTGTTTTTT. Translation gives CASSVGQLVTGELFF.